The T cell receptor beta chain under discussion was sequenced for a study of Ad26.COV2.S vaccination and SARS-CoV-2 variants. Treatment here: over 15 received Ad26.COV2.S at low or high dose, single or two shots; several received placebo; per-sample allocation not given. The samples date from day 63 after the first vaccine or placebo injection. The V and J ends lost 3 bases and 0 bases respectively, with 12 bases between them. CDR1 is KGHSH and CDR2 is LQKENI in the germline V gene. The CDR3 consists of 16 residues. Data came from immunoSEQ multiplex PCR; TCRdb stores just in-frame clones and leaves some out. The repertoire holds 430,000 or so clones, approximately 92% seen once, with 2% to 3% in the top ten.

The V call is TRBV18, the J call TRBJ1-3; D is uncertain. The sequenced sample was peripheral blood, obtained in a trial of Ad26.COV2.S vaccine versus placebo. The receptor was derived from a person aged 18 to 65 who received the Ad26.COV2.S COVID-19 vaccine or a placebo. The CDR3, as DNA: TGTGCCAGCTCACCCTCCAATCAGGCCTCTGGAAACACCATATATTTT. Translation gives CASSPSNQASGNTIYF.